These T cell receptor beta chains were read from a single sample in a study of T cell responses to AZD1222 COVID-19 vaccine. Some clones are missing from TCRdb's copy, which holds only in-frame ones; the method was immunoSEQ multiplex PCR. The sample has about 140,000 clones, about 92% seen once. The specimen comprised peripheral blood, sampled on day 0 of AZD1222 vaccination. All receptors derive from an adult in good health. CDR3s include the opening cysteine and the closing phenylalanine or tryptophan. D genes are given only for firm matches.

v_call: TRBV30; cdr3_length: 13; d_call: NA; cdr3_aa: CAWSVQGNQPQHF
v_call: TRBV28; cdr3_length: 15; d_call: NA; cdr3_aa: CASFTSATLSYEQYF
v_call: TRBV5-1; cdr3_length: 14; d_call: NA; cdr3_aa: CASSVGGINTEAFF
v_call: TRBV6-5; cdr3_length: 15; d_call: NA; cdr3_aa: CASSSRYSNTGELFF
v_call: TRBV4-3; cdr3_length: 17; d_call: TRBD1; cdr3_aa: CASSQINPGQGTSPLHF
v_call: TRBV30; cdr3_length: 13; d_call: TRBD1; cdr3_aa: CAWNDRGGRPQHF
v_call: TRBV19; cdr3_length: 16; d_call: TRBD1; cdr3_aa: CASSTRQGYRPRGYTF
v_call: TRBV5-1; cdr3_length: 18; d_call: TRBD2; cdr3_aa: CASSLAAAGPASTDTQYF
v_call: TRBV12-3/TRBV12-4; cdr3_length: 12; d_call: NA; cdr3_aa: CASSPTGDTQYF
v_call: TRBV18; cdr3_length: 17; d_call: NA; cdr3_aa: CASSPRSLGSDNYGYTF
v_call: TRBV4-2; cdr3_length: 13; d_call: NA; cdr3_aa: CASSQAGFHEQYF
v_call: TRBV29-1; cdr3_length: 16; d_call: NA; cdr3_aa: CSVDGEVTRGTYEQYF
v_call: TRBV14; cdr3_length: 14; d_call: NA; cdr3_aa: CASSQERQNYGYTF
v_call: TRBV27; cdr3_length: 16; d_call: TRBD1; cdr3_aa: CASSSQSGTGSYEQYF
v_call: TRBV29-1; cdr3_length: 14; d_call: TRBD1; cdr3_aa: CSVATGGSGEKLFF
v_call: TRBV5-6; cdr3_length: 14; d_call: NA; cdr3_aa: CASSPRGMGNTIYF
v_call: TRBV6-2/TRBV6-3; cdr3_length: 15; d_call: NA; cdr3_aa: CASSLGAGKQETQYF
v_call: TRBV30; cdr3_length: 14; d_call: TRBD1; cdr3_aa: CAWSAIPGTAYYTF
v_call: TRBV30; cdr3_length: 16; d_call: NA; cdr3_aa: CAWSVSAPGSTDTQYF
v_call: TRBV5-5; cdr3_length: 15; d_call: NA; cdr3_aa: CASSPPGLTNYGYTF